The source of this TCR beta chain is a study of shared clonotypes between healthy human individuals. Repertoires were generated with immunoSEQ multiplex PCR, while TCRdb's copy carries only in-frame clones and drops some. In the table there are 2,100,000 or so clones, almost 96% of which are singletons. Per germline, CDR1 LNHDA and CDR2 SQIVND (reference sequence). V dropped 6 bases and J dropped 3 bases, with 18 bases sitting between them. The CDR3 is 15 amino acids. Sequenced material: naive CD4+ T cells sorted from blood. Noted subset: CD45RA+ positively selected. The rearrangement links TRBV19 to TRBJ2-7; D remains unclear. This TCR derives from a man between 18 and 29 years old in good health. The CDR3 DNA is TGTGCCAGTAGCCAAGCAACCGGGCCGCACTACGAGCAGTACTTC. Amino acids: CASSQATGPHYEQYF.